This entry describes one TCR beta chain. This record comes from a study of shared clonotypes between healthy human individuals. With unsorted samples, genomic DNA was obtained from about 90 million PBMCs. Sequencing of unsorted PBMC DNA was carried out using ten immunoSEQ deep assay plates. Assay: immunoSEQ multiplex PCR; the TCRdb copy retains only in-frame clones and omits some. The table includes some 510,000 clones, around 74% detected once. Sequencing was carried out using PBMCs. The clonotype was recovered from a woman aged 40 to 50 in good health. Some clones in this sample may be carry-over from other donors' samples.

This chain's CDR3 is CASSRDRGGVDTEAFF. CDR3 nucleotide sequence: TGCGCCAGCAGCCGGGACAGGGGAGGTGTGGACACTGAAGCTTTCTTT. V gene TRBV5-1 combines with J gene TRBJ1-1, with 10 bases lining up with TRBD1. There are 16 residues in the CDR3. CDR1 is SGHRS and CDR2 is YFSETQ in the germline V gene. The J segment lost 3 bases and the V segment lost 4 bases, leaving 9 bases of the junction unmatched.